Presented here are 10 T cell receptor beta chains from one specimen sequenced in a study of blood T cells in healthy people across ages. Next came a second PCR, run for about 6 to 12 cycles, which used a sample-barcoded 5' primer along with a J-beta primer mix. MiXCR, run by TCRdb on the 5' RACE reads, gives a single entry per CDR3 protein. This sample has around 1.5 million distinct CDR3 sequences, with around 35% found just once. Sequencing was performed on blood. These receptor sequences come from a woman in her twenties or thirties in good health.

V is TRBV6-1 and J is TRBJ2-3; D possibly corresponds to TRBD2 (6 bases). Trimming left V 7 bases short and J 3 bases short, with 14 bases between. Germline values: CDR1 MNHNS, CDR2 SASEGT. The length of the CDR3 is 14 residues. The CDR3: CASTTGVLTDTQYF. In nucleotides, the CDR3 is TGTGCCAGCACCACGGGGGTTTTGACAGATACGCAGTATTTT.

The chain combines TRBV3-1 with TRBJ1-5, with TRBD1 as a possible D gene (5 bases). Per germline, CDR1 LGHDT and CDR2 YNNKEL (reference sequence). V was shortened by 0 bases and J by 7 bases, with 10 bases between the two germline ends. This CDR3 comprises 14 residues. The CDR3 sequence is CASSQEGHLQPQHF. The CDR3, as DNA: TGTGCCAGCAGCCAAGAAGGACATTTACAGCCCCAGCATTTT.

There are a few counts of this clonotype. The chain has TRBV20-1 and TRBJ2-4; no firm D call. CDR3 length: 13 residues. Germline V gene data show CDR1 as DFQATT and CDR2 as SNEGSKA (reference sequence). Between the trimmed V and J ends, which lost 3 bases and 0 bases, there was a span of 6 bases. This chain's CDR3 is CSASVPAKNIQYF. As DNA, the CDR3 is TGCAGTGCTAGCGTCCCAGCCAAAAACATTCAGTACTTC.

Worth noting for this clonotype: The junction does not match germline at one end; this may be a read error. The CDR3 protein is CASLGREPYNEQVF. Written as DNA, the CDR3 is TGTGCCAGCTTGGGGAGGGAGCCATACAATGAGCAGGTCTTC. The chain has TRBV28 and TRBJ2-1; 7 positions agree with TRBD2. Germline loops: CDR1 MDHEN, CDR2 SYDVKM. There are 14 residues in the CDR3.

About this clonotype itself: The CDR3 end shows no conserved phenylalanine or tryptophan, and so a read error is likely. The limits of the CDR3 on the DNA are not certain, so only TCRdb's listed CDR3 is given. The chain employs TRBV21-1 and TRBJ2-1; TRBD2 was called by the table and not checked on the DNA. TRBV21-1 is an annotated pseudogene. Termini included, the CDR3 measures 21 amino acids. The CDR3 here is CANSPTIRGLAGLNAYNEQFV.

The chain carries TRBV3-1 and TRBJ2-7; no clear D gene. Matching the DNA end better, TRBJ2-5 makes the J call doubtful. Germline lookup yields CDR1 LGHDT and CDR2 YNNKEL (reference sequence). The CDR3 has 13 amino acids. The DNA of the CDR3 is TGTGCCAGCAGCCAAGATGTCACGGAGACCCAGTACTTC. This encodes CASSQDVTETQYF.

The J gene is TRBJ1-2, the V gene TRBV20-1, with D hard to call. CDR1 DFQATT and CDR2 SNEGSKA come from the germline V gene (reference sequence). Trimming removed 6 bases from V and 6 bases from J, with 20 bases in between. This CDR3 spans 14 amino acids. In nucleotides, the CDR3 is TGCAGTGCCCCGGAGAGGCTCCCTTCGCATGGCTACACCTTC. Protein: CSAPERLPSHGYTF.

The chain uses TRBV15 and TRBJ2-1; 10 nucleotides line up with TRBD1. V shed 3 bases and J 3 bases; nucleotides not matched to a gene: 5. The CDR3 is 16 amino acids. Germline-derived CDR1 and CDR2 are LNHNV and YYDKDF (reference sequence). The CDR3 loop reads CATSRKRTGGYNEQFF. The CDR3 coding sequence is TGTGCCACCAGCAGGAAACGGACAGGGGGCTACAATGAGCAGTTCTTC.

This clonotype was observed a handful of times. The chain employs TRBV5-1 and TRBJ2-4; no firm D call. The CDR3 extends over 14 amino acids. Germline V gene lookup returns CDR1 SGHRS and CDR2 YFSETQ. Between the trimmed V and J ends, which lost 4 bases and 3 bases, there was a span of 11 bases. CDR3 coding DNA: TGCGCCAGCAGCCCTAGGTGGGGCAAAAACATTCAGTACTTC. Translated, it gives CASSPRWGKNIQYF.

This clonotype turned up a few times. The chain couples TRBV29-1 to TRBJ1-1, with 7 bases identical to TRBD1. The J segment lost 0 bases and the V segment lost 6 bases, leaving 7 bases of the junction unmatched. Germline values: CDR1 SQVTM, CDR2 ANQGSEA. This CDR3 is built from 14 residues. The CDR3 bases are TGCAGCGTCCAACAGGGGACCATGAACACTGAAGCTTTCTTT. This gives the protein CSVQQGTMNTEAFF.